What follows are 14 T cell receptor beta chains derived from one specimen sequenced in a study of cytomegalovirus exposure and HLA in healthy donors. The protocol was immunoSEQ multiplex PCR, while the TCRdb copy is restricted to in-frame clones and leaves out a portion. The sample contains some 140,000 clones, roughly 86% of which appear only once. The source material was PBMCs. The receptors stem from a woman in her twenties or thirties in good health and CMV-seronegative.

The V gene is TRBV4-1, the J gene TRBJ2-1; D gene ambiguous. The V and J ends lost 4 bases and 4 bases respectively, with 8 bases between them. CDR3 length: 13 amino acids. In germline, CDR1 is MGHRA, CDR2 YSYEKL. The CDR3 DNA reads TGCGCCAGCAGCCCCAGGCGATACAATGAGCAGTTCTTC. Translated, it gives CASSPRRYNEQFF.

This sequence joins TRBV18 and TRBJ1-6; 7 nucleotides line up with TRBD1. Germline CDR1 is KGHSH and CDR2 is LQKENI. The ends lost 4 bases at V and 8 bases at J; junction bases unmatched: 8. The CDR3 runs to 15 residues. For the CDR3, the DNA is TGTGCCAGCTCACAACAGGGGCCCGTTGATTCACCCCTCCACTTT. This codes for CASSQQGPVDSPLHF.

The table lists this clone with a count of one. The chain joins TRBV7-2 to TRBJ2-5; 14 bases line up with TRBD2. Trimming removed 4 bases from V and 4 bases from J; junction bases left unmatched: 5. The CDR3 runs to 16 residues. CDR1 and CDR2 from the germline V gene are SGHTA and FQGNSA. This CDR3 reads CASSSGLAGVGETQYF. The CDR3, as DNA: TGTGCCAGCAGCTCGGGACTAGCGGGGGTGGGAGAGACCCAGTACTTC.

The chain recombines TRBV18 with TRBJ2-3, with D maybe TRBD2 (5 bases). There are 15 residues in the CDR3. Germline V gives CDR1 KGHSH, CDR2 LQKENI. V lost 4 bases, J lost 1 base, and 12 bases lay in between. The CDR3 nucleotides read TGTGCCAGCTCACGCACCCCCGGGGGCACAGATACGCAGTATTTT. It translates to CASSRTPGGTDTQYF.

V and J are TRBV18 and TRBJ2-6; TRBD2 might be the D (7 bases). The CDR3 runs to 16 residues. V was shortened by 4 bases and J by 0 bases, with 10 bases between the two germline ends. The V gene's germline CDR1 is KGHSH and CDR2 LQKENI. The CDR3 DNA sequence: TGTGCCAGCTCACACGGGGGGCACTCTGGGGCCAACGTCCTGACTTTC. This codes for CASSHGGHSGANVLTF.

V is TRBV7-3 and J is TRBJ2-1, with TRBD1 matching 10 bases. V lost 5 bases, J lost 10 bases, and 11 bases stayed unmatched. The germline gives CDR1 SGHTA, CDR2 FQGTGA. The CDR3 runs 15 residues. CDR3 sequence reads: CASSPGTGDNAEQFF. As DNA, the CDR3 is TGTGCCAGCAGCCCCGGGACAGGGGACAACGCGGAGCAGTTCTTC. Supplemented by reference TRBV7-3 and TRBJ2-1, the full variable domain reads GAGVSQTPSNKVTEKGKYVELRCDPISGHTALYWYRQSLGQGPEFLIYFQGTGAADDSGLPNDRFFAVRPEGSVSTLKIQRTERGDSAVYLCASSPGTGDNAEQFFGPGTRLTVL.

The chain links TRBV2 to TRBJ1-2; no clear D gene. The CDR3 contains 12 residues. V was cut by 0 bases and J by 3 bases, with 2 bases left in between. The germline V gene encodes CDR1 SNHLY and CDR2 FYNNEI. CDR3 DNA sequence: TGTGCCAGCAGTGAAGCCTACTATGGCTACACCTTC. This gives the protein CASSEAYYGYTF.

V gene TRBV7-6 combines with J gene TRBJ2-7, with D perhaps matching TRBD1 (5 bases). V was clipped by 5 bases and J by 6 bases, with 8 bases between them. This CDR3 is 11 amino acids long. Germline lookup yields CDR1 SGHVS and CDR2 FNYEAQ. Written as DNA, the CDR3 is TGTGCCAGCAGCCAGGGTGGCGAGCAGTACTTC. Residues: CASSQGGEQYF.

The rearrangement uses TRBV27 and TRBJ1-2; possibly TRBD1 for D (5 bases). CDR1 is MNHEY and CDR2 is SMNVEV in the germline V gene (reference sequence). The CDR3 covers 14 residues. Deletions cut 6 bases from V and 8 bases from J, with 19 bases between. Written as DNA, the CDR3 is TGTGCCAGCAGGACCCTAGGGAGGGAGGGGGGCTACACCTTC. This translates into CASRTLGREGGYTF.

This clone appeared once. The chain uses TRBV27 and TRBJ2-3; 9 positions agree with TRBD1. V was clipped by 5 bases and J by 11 bases; unmatched bases: 8. CDR3 length equals 13 residues. Per germline, CDR1 MNHEY and CDR2 SMNVEV (reference sequence). The DNA of the CDR3 is TGTGCCAGCAGTCCCACGCTGGACAGGGGGCAGTATTTT. It specifies CASSPTLDRGQYF.

The chain uses TRBV28 and TRBJ2-2, with TRBD1 as a possible D gene (5 bases). CDR3 length: 14 residues. V was trimmed by 6 bases and J by 1 base, leaving 9 bases between them. Germline V lookup: CDR1 MDHEN, CDR2 SYDVKM. The CDR3 bases are TGTGCCAGCAGCCGAGGACAGAACACCGGGGAGCTGTTTTTT. Translating it yields CASSRGQNTGELFF.

The J gene is TRBJ1-2, the V gene TRBV10-3; 11 bases line up with TRBD1. V shed 6 bases and J 4 bases; nucleotides not matched to a gene: 4. The CDR3 is 14 amino acids. The germline V gene encodes CDR1 ENHRY and CDR2 SYGVKD. The CDR3 region has the DNA TGTGCCATCAGGGGACAGGGGGGTGGCTATGGCTACACCTTC. It codes for CAIRGQGGGYGYTF.

This clone was counted a few times. The rearrangement joins TRBV6-5 to TRBJ2-7; 7 bases line up with TRBD1. Germline V lookup: CDR1 MNHEY, CDR2 SVGAGI. CDR3 length equals 15 residues. J was trimmed by 1 base and V by 0 bases; bases with no gene match: 3. The CDR3 region is CASSYSDRASYEQYF. The CDR3 nucleotides are TGTGCCAGCAGTTACTCCGACAGGGCGTCCTACGAGCAGTACTTC.

The chain carries TRBV4-1 and TRBJ1-2; D call uncertain. CDR3 length equals 19 residues. The V gene's germline CDR1 is MGHRA and CDR2 YSYEKL. V lost 1 base to trimming and J lost 0 bases, with 21 bases between them. The CDR3 loop is CASSQGAGVYYQANYGYTF. Written as DNA, the CDR3 is TGCGCCAGCAGCCAAGGCGCCGGGGTATATTATCAAGCTAACTATGGCTACACCTTC.